This T cell receptor beta chain was sequenced in a study of OX40 agonist ivuxolimab in advanced cancers. Per the germline V gene, CDR1 is MNHEY and CDR2 is SVGAGI. The CDR3 consists of 15 residues. Trimming at V came to 2 bases and at J to 7 bases, leaving 7 bases not matched to a gene. Notes on the study in general: With doses of 0.1-3.0 mg/kg, partial responders showed among the lowest clonal expansion. There was clonal expansion of CD4+ and CD8+ blood T cells by week 6 at 0.1 to 3.0 mg/kg.

Autoimmune disease history or systemic immunosuppression excluded patients. As concerns this clone: Its antigen is unknown.

Measured with immunoSEQ multiplex PCR; TCRdb has only the in-frame clones, and not every one. The sample contains fewer than 60,000 clones, roughly 79% of which appear only once. The material was CD4+ or CD8+ T cells sorted from blood, obtained in a trial of the OX40 agonist ivuxolimab. The sequence came from an adult with an advanced solid tumor such as melanoma, head and neck, liver or kidney cancer. The gene calls are TRBV6-5 and TRBJ2-7; 11 bases are a match to TRBD2. The DNA of the CDR3 is TGTGCCAGCAGTTACGCTCTAGCGGGAGGACGTGAGCAGTACTTC. It codes for CASSYALAGGREQYF.